This T cell receptor beta chain was documented in a study of regulatory T cells in long-lasting Graves disease. This clonotype was detected many times. Its specificity is unknown. Investigators prepared the TCR beta libraries by applying iRepertoire HTBI primers and Arm-PCR of CDR3 regions. Using its own MiXCR run on the multiplex PCR reads, TCRdb lists one record per CDR3 protein. The data contain roughly 420,000 distinct CDR3 sequences, 14% of them singletons. As for time point: newly diagnosed GD, antithyroid drugs for less than 3 months. After RNA was extracted from PBMCs, the TCR library was made from it. V lost 2 bases to trimming and J lost 5 bases, with 12 bases between them. Germline-derived CDR1 and CDR2 are MNHEY and SVGAGI. CDR3 length: 15 residues. General study points: Among persistent patients, a larger number of public clonotypes were shared (roughly 2,700) than among newly diagnosed patients (about 970).

These records were also assigned to another study, of T cells in Graves' hyperthyroidism and ophthalmopathy. According to that study: Within blood appeared most thyroid clonotypes that had expanded above 0.001. With a median lead of roughly 6.2 months before onset, the model predicted ophthalmopathy.

The sequenced sample was peripheral blood mononuclear cells (PBMCs), obtained at new diagnosis, from a patient treated with antithyroid drugs. The clonotype comes from a woman aged 50 to 60 with Graves disease. The V and J genes are TRBV6-5 and TRBJ2-2; possibly TRBD1 for D (5 bases). CDR3 coding DNA: TGTGCCAGCAGTTACCCCCCAGGGCGGACCGGGGAGCTGTTTTTT. Translation gives CASSYPPGRTGELFF.